The source of this TCR beta chain is a study of cytotoxic CD8 clonotypes in ibrutinib-treated CLL. Study as a whole: The patient breakdown showed 10 to 12 relapsed/refractory and under 16 treatment-naive cases, with 17 IGHV unmutated. Partial responses numbered some 24 and complete responses 2; after a median around 72 months, about 14 stayed remitted and approximately twelve progressed. Average yields of 255,043 productive templates and approximately 94,000 productive rearrangements characterized the samples.

Only in-frame clones appear in the TCRdb table, and some are missing; sequencing was by immunoSEQ multiplex PCR. Here the sample spans approximately 92,000 clones, roughly 80% being singletons. The CDR3 spans 15 residues. Germline V gene lookup returns CDR1 GTSNPN and CDR2 SVGIG (reference sequence). V lost 1 base to trimming and J lost 6 bases; unmatched junction nucleotides: 8. This specimen consisted of PBMCs, obtained after 24 months of ibrutinib treatment. V and J are TRBV30 and TRBJ1-2, with 10 bases lining up with TRBD1. The clonotype comes from a human donor with chronic lymphocytic leukemia. The CDR3 spells CAWSGATGGFHGYTF. CDR3 sequence (DNA): TGTGCCTGGAGTGGGGCGACAGGGGGCTTTCATGGCTACACCTTC. Combining the CDR3 with reference TRBV30 and TRBJ1-2 gives the whole variable domain SQTIHQWPATLVQPVGSPLSLECTVEGTSNPNLYWYRQAAGRGLQLLFYSVGIGQISSEVPQNLSASRPQDRQFILSSKKLLLSDSGFYLCAWSGATGGFHGYTFGSGTRLTVV.